This is a list of T cell receptor beta chains from one sample in a study of PD-1 blockade in classical Hodgkin lymphoma. This table comes from immunoSEQ multiplex PCR, and its TCRdb copy is limited to in-frame clones, with some not included. The table records about 66,000 clones, 70% to 80% of them present only once. The source was peripheral blood mononuclear cells (PBMCs), collected before the second cycle of nivolumab. These receptors all stem from a human donor with classical Hodgkin lymphoma. CDR3s include the opening cysteine and the closing phenylalanine or tryptophan. The order of the fields is J gene, V gene, clone size, D gene, CDR3 DNA, CDR3 protein. A D gene is named only where the DNA matches it firmly. Some rows have no size entry. The others give once, few or many, or a class for an expanded clone.

J: TRBJ1-4
V: TRBV4-1
size: .
D: .
DNA: TGCGCCAGCAGCCAAGGGAATATCGGCGAAAAACTGTTTTTT
CDR3: CASSQGNIGEKLFF

J: TRBJ2-3
V: TRBV9
size: .
D: .
DNA: TGTGCCAGCAGCGTAGGAAGGGGGAATATTGCAGATACGCAGTATTTT
CDR3: CASSVGRGNIADTQYF

J: TRBJ2-2
V: TRBV15
size: .
D: .
DNA: TGTGCCACCAGCAGAGGAGACCCCGGGGAGCTGTTTTTT
CDR3: CATSRGDPGELFF

J: TRBJ1-3
V: TRBV30
size: .
D: .
DNA: TGTGCCTGGAGTGTATATGGAGCGCTGCCGGGAAACACCATATATTTT
CDR3: CAWSVYGALPGNTIYF

J: TRBJ1-2
V: TRBV27
size: .
D: .
DNA: TGTGCCAGCAGTTTTCTTGTTGACCAGGAGGGCTACACCTTC
CDR3: CASSFLVDQEGYTF

J: TRBJ2-5
V: TRBV11-2
size: .
D: TRBD2
DNA: TGTGCCAGCAGCTTAGGGACTAGCGGGGGACTCAGGGCTCAAGAGACCCAGTACTTC
CDR3: CASSLGTSGGLRAQETQYF

J: TRBJ1-3
V: TRBV30
size: .
D: .
DNA: TGTGCCTGGAGTACCGGAAACACCATATATTTT
CDR3: CAWSTGNTIYF

J: TRBJ2-7
V: TRBV2
size: .
D: TRBD2
DNA: TGTGCCAGCAGTGAAGGGGGGGGTCCCACCTACGAGCAGTACTTC
CDR3: CASSEGGGPTYEQYF

J: TRBJ1-1
V: TRBV6-9
size: .
D: .
DNA: TGTGCCAGCAGTTTCAGTTCCCGCGGGGCTGAAGCTTTCTTT
CDR3: CASSFSSRGAEAFF

J: TRBJ2-7
V: TRBV2
size: .
D: TRBD2
DNA: TGTGCCAGCAGGATTAGCGGGAGTGGGTACGAGCAGTACTTC
CDR3: CASRISGSGYEQYF

J: TRBJ2-2
V: TRBV2
size: .
D: .
DNA: TGTGCCAGCAGTGAAACCTTAGTCACCGGGGAGCTGTTTTTT
CDR3: CASSETLVTGELFF

J: TRBJ1-5
V: TRBV27
size: .
D: TRBD1
DNA: TGTGCCACCGGAGACAGGGCCGGCAATCAGCCCCAGCATTTT
CDR3: CATGDRAGNQPQHF

J: TRBJ2-1
V: TRBV19
size: few
D: TRBD2
DNA: TGTGCCAGTAGTGGGGGACTAGGGCTAATCTCCTACAATGAGCAGTTCTTC
CDR3: CASSGGLGLISYNEQFF

J: TRBJ2-7
V: TRBV5-1
size: .
D: .
DNA: TGCGCCAGCAGCTTGCTGGGAACTTACGAGCAGTACTTC
CDR3: CASSLLGTYEQYF

J: TRBJ2-1
V: TRBV7-3
size: .
D: TRBD2
DNA: TGTGCCAGCAGCTCCCAGCGGGGAGGCGGCAATGAGCAGTTCTTC
CDR3: CASSSQRGGGNEQFF

J: TRBJ2-7
V: TRBV6-5
size: .
D: TRBD1
DNA: TGTGCCAGCAGTTACGGGACAGGGGTCGACGAGCAGTACTTC
CDR3: CASSYGTGVDEQYF

J: TRBJ1-1
V: TRBV2
size: .
D: .
DNA: TGTGCCAGCCAACAGGGTATGAACACTGAAGCTTTCTTT
CDR3: CASQQGMNTEAFF

J: TRBJ2-6
V: TRBV7-9
size: .
D: .
DNA: TGTGCCAGCTTTCCCCTCTCTGGGGCCAACGTCCTGACTTTC
CDR3: CASFPLSGANVLTF

J: TRBJ1-1
V: TRBV18
size: .
D: .
DNA: TGTGCCAGCTCACGCTCAGGGGCTGAAGCTTTCTTT
CDR3: CASSRSGAEAFF

J: TRBJ2-2
V: TRBV5-1
size: .
D: TRBD2
DNA: TGCGCCAGCAGCTTTTCTAGCGGGGGTCCCACCGGGGAGCTGTTTTTT
CDR3: CASSFSSGGPTGELFF

J: TRBJ1-3
V: TRBV12-5
size: .
D: TRBD1
DNA: TGTGCTAGTGGTTTTGGGGACAGCTATACTGGAAACACCATATATTTT
CDR3: CASGFGDSYTGNTIYF

J: TRBJ2-7
V: TRBV7-8
size: few
D: TRBD2
DNA: TGTGCCAGCAGCTTATACGCGGGGGACGACGAGCAGTACTTC
CDR3: CASSLYAGDDEQYF

J: TRBJ2-1
V: TRBV6-1
size: .
D: .
DNA: TGTGCCAGCAGTGAATTGCCGGCAGACTCCTACAATGAGCAGTTCTTC
CDR3: CASSELPADSYNEQFF

J: TRBJ1-3
V: TRBV2
size: .
D: .
DNA: TGTGCCAGCGGGGAGACAGTGAGCTCTGGAAACACCATATATTTT
CDR3: CASGETVSSGNTIYF

J: TRBJ1-2
V: TRBV5-4
size: .
D: .
DNA: TGTGCCAGCAGCTTGGCCAACGGCGGAACTAACTATGGCTACACCTTC
CDR3: CASSLANGGTNYGYTF

J: TRBJ2-7
V: TRBV6-1
size: .
D: .
DNA: TGTGCCAGCAGGGCGGGACAGAGCTCCTACGAGCAGTACTTC
CDR3: CASRAGQSSYEQYF

J: TRBJ1-1
V: TRBV7-3
size: .
D: .
DNA: TGTGCCAGCAGCTCGGAAATGAACACTGAAGCTTTCTTT
CDR3: CASSSEMNTEAFF

J: TRBJ2-6
V: TRBV18
size: .
D: .
DNA: TGTGCCAGCTCACCAACGGGGCAAGCCTCTGGGGCCAACGTCCTGACTTTC
CDR3: CASSPTGQASGANVLTF

J: TRBJ1-1
V: TRBV12-5
size: few
D: TRBD1
DNA: TGTGCTAGTGGTTTGACGACAGGGGCATTGGAAGCTTTCTTT
CDR3: CASGLTTGALEAFF

J: TRBJ1-3
V: TRBV14
size: .
D: .
DNA: TGTGCCAGCAGCCATTCTGGAAACACCATATATTTT
CDR3: CASSHSGNTIYF

J: TRBJ1-2
V: TRBV19
size: .
D: .
DNA: TGTGCCAGTAGTATAGCGAGTGGGTACTATGGCTACACCTTC
CDR3: CASSIASGYYGYTF

J: TRBJ2-2
V: TRBV19
size: few
D: .
DNA: TGTGCCAGTAATGCTCGGAATATGTACACCGGGGAGCTGTTTTTT
CDR3: CASNARNMYTGELFF

J: TRBJ2-7
V: TRBV6-5
size: .
D: TRBD2
DNA: TGTGCCAGCAGTTACCGCAGCGGGGGGGGCGAGCAGTACTTC
CDR3: CASSYRSGGGEQYF

J: TRBJ2-7
V: TRBV6-4
size: .
D: .
DNA: TGTGCCAGCAGTGACCCCACGACAGTTACCTACGAGCAGTACTTC
CDR3: CASSDPTTVTYEQYF

J: TRBJ2-7
V: TRBV5-1
size: .
D: .
DNA: TGCGCCAGCAGCTTGCAGGGACCTTACGAGCAGTACTTC
CDR3: CASSLQGPYEQYF

J: TRBJ1-2
V: TRBV7-2
size: .
D: .
DNA: TGTGCCAGCAGCTTAAGTGCGGTGGACAGTTCTTATGGCTACACCTTC
CDR3: CASSLSAVDSSYGYTF

J: TRBJ1-4
V: TRBV2
size: .
D: TRBD1
DNA: TGTGCCAGCCGAGGACAGGGTATCCCCACGGGAAAACTGTTTTTT
CDR3: CASRGQGIPTGKLFF

J: TRBJ2-7
V: TRBV19
size: .
D: TRBD1
DNA: TGTGCCAGTAGTCCTGGGACAGGGGGTTACGAGCAGTACTTC
CDR3: CASSPGTGGYEQYF

J: TRBJ2-2
V: TRBV7-3
size: few
D: .
DNA: TGTGCCAGCAGCCCCTTATACGGGGAGCTGTTTTTT
CDR3: CASSPLYGELFF

J: TRBJ1-5
V: TRBV5-1
size: .
D: .
DNA: TGCGCCAGCATCCCCGGGAGGGCCAGCAATCAGCCCCAGCATTTT
CDR3: CASIPGRASNQPQHF

J: TRBJ2-5
V: TRBV30
size: .
D: TRBD2
DNA: TGTGCCTGGAGTGTACGCCAGACTAGCGGGCTATTCCAAGAGACCCAGTACTTC
CDR3: CAWSVRQTSGLFQETQYF

J: TRBJ1-3
V: TRBV5-4
size: .
D: TRBD1
DNA: TGTGCCAGCAGCCTACAGGGGTCCTCTGGAAACACCATATATTTT
CDR3: CASSLQGSSGNTIYF

J: TRBJ2-3
V: TRBV5-1
size: .
D: .
DNA: TGCGCCAGCAGCTCCCTTACGGGAGAGGATACGCAGTATTTT
CDR3: CASSSLTGEDTQYF

J: TRBJ2-1
V: TRBV5-6
size: few
D: .
DNA: TGTGCCAGCAGCGCCGGACTGGGGCAGTTCTTC
CDR3: CASSAGLGQFF

J: TRBJ1-2
V: TRBV7-3
size: many
D: TRBD1
DNA: TGTGCCAGCAGCTTGACAGGGGCCAAGGATGGCTACACCTTC
CDR3: CASSLTGAKDGYTF

J: TRBJ2-7
V: TRBV7-9
size: .
D: .
DNA: TGTGCCAGCAGCTCCCAGACAGCCTGGGACATGGGCGAGCAGTACTTC
CDR3: CASSSQTAWDMGEQYF

J: TRBJ1-1
V: TRBV4-1
size: .
D: .
DNA: TGCGCCAGCAGCCAAGGGGCGGGCCCGGCTTTCTTT
CDR3: CASSQGAGPAFF

J: TRBJ2-3
V: TRBV7-3
size: .
D: .
DNA: TGTGCCAGCAGCTTAAGGCAGGGCGACGATACGCAGTATTTT
CDR3: CASSLRQGDDTQYF

J: TRBJ2-7
V: TRBV7-7
size: .
D: .
DNA: TGTGCCAGCAGCTTCCTACCGGGGCAGAACTACGAGCAGTACTTC
CDR3: CASSFLPGQNYEQYF

J: TRBJ2-1
V: TRBV14
size: .
D: TRBD2
DNA: TGTGCCAGCAGCCCAAGGGTTTGGAGCGGGAGGGGGGCGGATGAGCAGTTCTTC
CDR3: CASSPRVWSGRGADEQFF

J: TRBJ2-2
V: TRBV7-9
size: .
D: .
DNA: TGTGCCAGCATCCCCCTAGGGGGGGAGGCCGGGGAGCTGTTTTTT
CDR3: CASIPLGGEAGELFF

J: TRBJ2-7
V: TRBV6-1
size: few
D: .
DNA: TGTGCCAGCAGTGAAGGCGGAGGTCTCCTAAACGAGCAGTACTTC
CDR3: CASSEGGGLLNEQYF